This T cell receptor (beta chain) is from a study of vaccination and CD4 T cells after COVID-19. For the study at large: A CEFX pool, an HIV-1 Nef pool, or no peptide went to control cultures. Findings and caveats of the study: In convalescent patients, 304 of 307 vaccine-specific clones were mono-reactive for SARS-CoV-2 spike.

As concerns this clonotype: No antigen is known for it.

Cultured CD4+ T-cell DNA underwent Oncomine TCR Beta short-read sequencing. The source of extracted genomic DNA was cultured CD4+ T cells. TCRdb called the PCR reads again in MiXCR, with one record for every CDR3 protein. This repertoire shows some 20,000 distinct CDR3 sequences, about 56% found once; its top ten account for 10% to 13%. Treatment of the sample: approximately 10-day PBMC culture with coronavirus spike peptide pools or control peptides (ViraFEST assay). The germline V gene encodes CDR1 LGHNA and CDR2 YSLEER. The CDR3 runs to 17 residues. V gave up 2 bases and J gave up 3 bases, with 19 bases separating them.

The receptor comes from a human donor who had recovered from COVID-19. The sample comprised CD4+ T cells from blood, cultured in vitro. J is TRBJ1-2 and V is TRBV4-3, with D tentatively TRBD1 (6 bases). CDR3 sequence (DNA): TGCGCCAGCAGCCAATCGAGTTTAGGACAGAGTTACTATGGCTACACCTTC. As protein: CASSQSSLGQSYYGYTF.